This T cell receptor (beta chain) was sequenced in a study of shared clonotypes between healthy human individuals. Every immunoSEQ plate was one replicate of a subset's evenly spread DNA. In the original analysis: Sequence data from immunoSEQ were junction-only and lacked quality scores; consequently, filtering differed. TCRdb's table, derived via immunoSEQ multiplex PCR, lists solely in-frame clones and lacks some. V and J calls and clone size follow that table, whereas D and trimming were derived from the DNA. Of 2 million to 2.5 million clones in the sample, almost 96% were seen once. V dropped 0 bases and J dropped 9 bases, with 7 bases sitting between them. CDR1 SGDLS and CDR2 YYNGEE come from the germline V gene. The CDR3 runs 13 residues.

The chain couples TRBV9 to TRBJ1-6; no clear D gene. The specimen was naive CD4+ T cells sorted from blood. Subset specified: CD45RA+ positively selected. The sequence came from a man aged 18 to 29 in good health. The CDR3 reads CASSVGSSSPLHF. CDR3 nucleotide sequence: TGTGCCAGCAGCGTAGGATCGAGTTCACCCCTCCACTTT.